One sample yielded the 5 T cell receptor beta chains listed below, sequenced in a study of T cells after posttransplantation cyclophosphamide. Assay used: immunoSEQ multiplex PCR; TCRdb lists only in-frame clones, some missing. The table has over 20,000 clones, roughly 98% seen once; the top ten hold around 0.13%. The specimen sequenced was naive CD8+ T cells sorted from PBMCs. The receptors shown here come from a man aged 40-49 years in good health, CMV-negative, and a related stem cell transplant donor.

V and J are TRBV30 and TRBJ1-1; the D is unclear. Per germline, CDR1 GTSNPN and CDR2 SVGIG (reference sequence). This CDR3 is 14 amino acids long. The V and J ends lost 2 bases and 6 bases respectively, with 16 bases between them. In DNA, the CDR3 is TGTGCCTGGAGTCTCCCGACATCGGAGGCTGAAGCTTTCTTT. Translating it yields CAWSLPTSEAEAFF.

This clone is a singleton in its sample. This chain connects TRBV23-1 to TRBJ2-7, with 8 bases matching TRBD2. TRBV23-1 is an ORF, and what it does is uncertain. The CDR3 sequence is 16 residues long. Trimming cost V 0 bases and J 2 bases; bases outside gene matches: 6. Here the CDR3 DNA reads TGCGCCAGCAGTCAATCGACGGGAGGGCCTACCTACGAGCAGTACTTC. This gives the protein CASSQSTGGPTYEQYF.

This chain connects TRBV30 to TRBJ2-3, with D maybe TRBD2 (6 bases). Per germline, CDR1 GTSNPN and CDR2 SVGIG (reference sequence). The CDR3 is made up of 14 amino acids. V gave up 4 bases and J gave up 0 bases, with 11 bases separating them. CDR3 DNA: TGTGCCTGGATTGAGGAGGGTAGCACAGATACGCAGTATTTT. Its translation: CAWIEEGSTDTQYF.

This clone was recorded once. This chain uses TRBV11-2 with TRBJ2-7; 13 bases match TRBD2. The CDR3 contains 15 residues. CDR1 is SGHAT and CDR2 is FQNNGV in the germline V gene. After removal of 3 bases from V and 4 bases from J, the junction contained 3 bases not matched to a gene. The CDR3: CASSFGTSGMYEQYF. CDR3 nucleotides: TGTGCCAGCAGCTTCGGGACTAGCGGGATGTACGAGCAGTACTTC.

The rearrangement joins TRBV28 to TRBJ2-3; 14 positions agree with TRBD2. CDR1 is MDHEN, CDR2 SYDVKM, per germline. This CDR3 has 21 amino acids. Trimming took 5 bases from V and 3 from J; bases not matched to a gene: 19. The CDR3 nucleotides read TGTGCCAGCAGTGATGCGGCGGCAATAAGGACTAGCGGGAGGTATACAGATACGCAGTATTTT. It translates to CASSDAAAIRTSGRYTDTQYF.